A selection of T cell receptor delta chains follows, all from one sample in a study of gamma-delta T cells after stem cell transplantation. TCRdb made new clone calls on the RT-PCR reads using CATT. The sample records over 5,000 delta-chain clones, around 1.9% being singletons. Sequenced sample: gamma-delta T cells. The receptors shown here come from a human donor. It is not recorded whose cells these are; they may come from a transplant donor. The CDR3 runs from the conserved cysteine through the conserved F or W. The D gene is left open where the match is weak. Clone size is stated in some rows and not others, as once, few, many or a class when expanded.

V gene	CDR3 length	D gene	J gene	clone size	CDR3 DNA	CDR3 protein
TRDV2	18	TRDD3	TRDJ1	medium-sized	TGTGCCTGTGACTCACTACTGGGGGACACCAATTCGACCGATAAACTCATCTTT	CACDSLLGDTNSTDKLIF
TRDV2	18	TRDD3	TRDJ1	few	TGTGCCTGTGACACCGTACTGGGGGACCTCTCGTACACCGATAAACTCATCTTT	CACDTVLGDLSYTDKLIF
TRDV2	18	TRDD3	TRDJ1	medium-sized	TGTGCCTGTGACACGATAGAGGGGGATACGCTAAAAACCGATAAACTCATCTTT	CACDTIEGDTLKTDKLIF
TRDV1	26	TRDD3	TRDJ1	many	TGTGCTCTTGGGGAACTCACTTCCCATTCCTGGGGCTCGTACTGGGGGATACGGAATTACACCGATAAACTCATCTTT	CALGELTSHSWGSYWGIRNYTDKLIF
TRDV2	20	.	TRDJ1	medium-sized	TGTGCCTGTGACGCCATTCCTTACAGTCTTGTGACTGGGTACACCGATAAACTCATCTTT	CACDAIPYSLVTGYTDKLIF
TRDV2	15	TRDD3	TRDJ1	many	TGTGCCTGTGACCGGCTGGGGGTTTTTACCGATAAACTCATCTTT	CACDRLGVFTDKLIF
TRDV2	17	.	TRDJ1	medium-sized	TGTGCCTGTGACACCCTCACGGGGGGGCGACCACCGGATAAACTCATCTTT	CACDTLTGGRPPDKLIF
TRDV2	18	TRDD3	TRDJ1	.	TGTGCCTGTGACCCACTTGTCCTGGGGGATCCACCGACCGATAAACTCATCTTT	CACDPLVLGDPPTDKLIF
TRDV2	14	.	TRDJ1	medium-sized	TGTGCCTGTGACACGGTACTGTACACCGATAAACTCATCTTT	CACDTVLYTDKLIF
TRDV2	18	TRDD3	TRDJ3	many	TGTGCCTGTGACACCGCTGGGGGATACGCCCGGGACACCCGACAGATGTTTTTC	CACDTAGGYARDTRQMFF
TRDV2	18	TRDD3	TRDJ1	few	TGTGCCTGTGACGCTGTACTGGGGGATACGGCGTACACCGATAAACTCATCTTT	CACDAVLGDTAYTDKLIF
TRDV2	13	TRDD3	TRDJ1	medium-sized	TGTGCCTGTGACGCCTTACTGGGGGATAAACTCATCTTT	CACDALLGDKLIF
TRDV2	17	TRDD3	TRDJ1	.	TGTGCCTGTGACACATTACTGGGGGGCGAGTACACCGATAAACTCATCTTT	CACDTLLGGEYTDKLIF
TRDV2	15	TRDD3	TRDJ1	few	TGTGCCTGTGACACCCTGGGGGATACCCCTAAAGGACTCATCTTT	CACDTLGDTPKGLIF
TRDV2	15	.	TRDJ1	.	TGTGCCTGTGACACCGTCGGGGAAGAAGGAAATAAACTCATCTTT	CACDTVGEEGNKLIF
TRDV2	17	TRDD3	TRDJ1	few	TGTGCCTGTGACGCTGTACTGGGGGATCTGAAGTACGATAAACTCATCTTT	CACDAVLGDLKYDKLIF
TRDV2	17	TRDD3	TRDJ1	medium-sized	TGTGCCTGTGACACTATTCCTAGCCTGGGGGATCACGATAAACTCATCTTT	CACDTIPSLGDHDKLIF
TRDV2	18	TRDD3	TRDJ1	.	TGTGCCTGTGACATGATCAACGTAGGGGGATTCTACACCGATAAACTCATCTTT	CACDMINVGGFYTDKLIF
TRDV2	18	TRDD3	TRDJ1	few	TGTGCCTGTGACACCGTTGGGGGATACGCGTTTTCCCCCGATAAACTCATCTTT	CACDTVGGYAFSPDKLIF
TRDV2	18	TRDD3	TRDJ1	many	TGTGCCTGTGACACCCTGGGGGATACCCCACCTACAGCCGATAAACTCATCTTT	CACDTLGDTPPTADKLIF
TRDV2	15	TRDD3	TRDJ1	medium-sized	TGTGCCTGTGACATCCTGGGGGATACGGGCGATAAACTCATCTTT	CACDILGDTGDKLIF
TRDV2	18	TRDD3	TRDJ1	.	TGTGCCTGTGACGCACTGGGGGATACGCTATCCAACACCGATAAACTCATCTTT	CACDALGDTLSNTDKLIF
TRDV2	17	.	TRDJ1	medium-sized	TGTGCCTGTGACACCGTCTCGAGCGGGATTAGGTCCGATAAACTCATCTTT	CACDTVSSGIRSDKLIF
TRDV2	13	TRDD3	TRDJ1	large	TGTGCCTGTGATGGGGGATACTACGATAAACTCATCTTT	CACDGGYYDKLIF
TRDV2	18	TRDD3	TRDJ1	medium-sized	TGTGCCTGTGACCAAGTACTGGGGGATATCGTGTACACCGATAAACTCATCTTT	CACDQVLGDIVYTDKLIF
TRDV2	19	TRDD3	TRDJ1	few	TGTGCCTGTGACACCGTAGAGCTGGGGGATACAAGTTACACCGATAAACTCATCTTT	CACDTVELGDTSYTDKLIF
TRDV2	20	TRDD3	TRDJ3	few	TGTGCCTGTGACGCCTTTACTGGGGGGCAGAGCTCCTGGGACACCCGACAGATGTTTTTC	CACDAFTGGQSSWDTRQMFF